This entry is about one T cell receptor (beta chain). Its antigen is currently unknown. Libraries were prepared by immunoSEQ multiplex PCR; TCRdb keeps only in-frame clonotypes and omits some of them. The top ten clones hold roughly 0.15% of a sample with roughly 2.6 million clones, roughly nine tenths of them seen once. These data belong to a study of shared clonotypes between healthy human individuals. Study-wide points: Memory subsets generally showed lower estimated richness than naive subsets.

V was shortened by 3 bases and J by 11 bases, with 8 bases between the two germline ends. CDR1 is SNHLY and CDR2 is FYNNEI in the germline V gene. The CDR3 is 12 residues long. This chain links TRBV2 with TRBJ1-6; unclear D gene. The sample consisted of naive CD4+ T cells sorted from blood. The sample's subset: CD45RA+ positively selected. The clonotype comes from a man between 18 and 29 years old in good health. CDR3 protein: CASSEGSPPLHF. CDR3 coding DNA: TGTGCCAGCAGTGAGGGGTCTCCACCCCTCCACTTT.